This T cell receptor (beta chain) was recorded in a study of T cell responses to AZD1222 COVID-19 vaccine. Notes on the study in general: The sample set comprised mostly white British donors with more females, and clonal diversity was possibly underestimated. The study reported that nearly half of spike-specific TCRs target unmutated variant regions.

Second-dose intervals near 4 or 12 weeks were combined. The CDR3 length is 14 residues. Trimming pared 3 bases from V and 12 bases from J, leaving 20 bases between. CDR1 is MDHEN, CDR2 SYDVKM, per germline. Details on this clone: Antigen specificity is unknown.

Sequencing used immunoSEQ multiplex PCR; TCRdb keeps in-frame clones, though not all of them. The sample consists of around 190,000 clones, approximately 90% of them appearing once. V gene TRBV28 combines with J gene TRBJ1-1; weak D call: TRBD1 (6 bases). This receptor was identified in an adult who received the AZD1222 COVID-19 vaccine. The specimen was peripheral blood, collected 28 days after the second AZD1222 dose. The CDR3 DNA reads TGTGCCAGCAGTTTTGGTCAGGGGTGGTTCGGGTCTTTCTTT. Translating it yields CASSFGQGWFGSFF.